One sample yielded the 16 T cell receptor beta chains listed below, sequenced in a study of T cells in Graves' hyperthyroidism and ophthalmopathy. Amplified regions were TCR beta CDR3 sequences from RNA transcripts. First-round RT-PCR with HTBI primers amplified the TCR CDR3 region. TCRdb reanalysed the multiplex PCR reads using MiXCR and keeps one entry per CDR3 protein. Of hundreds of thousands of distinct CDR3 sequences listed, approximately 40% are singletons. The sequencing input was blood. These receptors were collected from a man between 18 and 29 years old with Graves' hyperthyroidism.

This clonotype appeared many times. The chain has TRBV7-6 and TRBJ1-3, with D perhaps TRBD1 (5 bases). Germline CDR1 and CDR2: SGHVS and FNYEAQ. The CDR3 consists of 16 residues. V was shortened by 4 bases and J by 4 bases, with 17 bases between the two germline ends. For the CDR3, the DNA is TGTGCCAGCAGCTCACCGGGACGCAAATCGGGAAACACCATATATTTT. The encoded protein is CASSSPGRKSGNTIYF.

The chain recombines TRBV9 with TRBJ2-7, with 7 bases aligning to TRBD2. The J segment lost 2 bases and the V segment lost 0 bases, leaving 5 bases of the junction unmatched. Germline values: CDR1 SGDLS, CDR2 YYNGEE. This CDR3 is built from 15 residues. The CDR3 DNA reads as TGTGCCAGCAGCGTAGGAAGCGGGAAGACCTACGAGCAGTACTTC. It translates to CASSVGSGKTYEQYF. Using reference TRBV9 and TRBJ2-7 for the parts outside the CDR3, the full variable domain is DSGVTQTPKHLITATGQRVTLRCSPRSGDLSVYWYQQSLDQGLQFLIQYYNGEERAKGNILERFSAQQFPDLHSELNLSSLELGDSALYFCASSVGSGKTYEQYFGPGTRLTVT.

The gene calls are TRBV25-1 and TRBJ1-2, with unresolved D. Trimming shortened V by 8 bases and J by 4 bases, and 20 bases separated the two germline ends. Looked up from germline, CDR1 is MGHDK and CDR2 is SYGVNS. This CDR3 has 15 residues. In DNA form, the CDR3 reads TGTGCCAGCGTTGAAGATTCTCAGGTCCTCTATGGCTACACCTTC. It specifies CASVEDSQVLYGYTF.

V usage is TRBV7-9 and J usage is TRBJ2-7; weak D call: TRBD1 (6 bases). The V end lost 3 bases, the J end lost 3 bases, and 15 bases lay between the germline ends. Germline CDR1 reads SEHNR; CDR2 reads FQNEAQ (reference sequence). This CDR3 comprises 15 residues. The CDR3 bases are TGTGCCAGCAGCTTTGCTCAGGGGTTTCACTACGAGCAGTACTTC. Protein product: CASSFAQGFHYEQYF.

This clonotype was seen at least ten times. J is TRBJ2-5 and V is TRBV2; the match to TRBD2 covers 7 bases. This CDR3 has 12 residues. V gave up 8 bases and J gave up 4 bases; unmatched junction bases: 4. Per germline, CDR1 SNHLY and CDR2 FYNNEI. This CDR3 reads CASGRGVETQYF. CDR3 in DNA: TGTGCCAGCGGGAGGGGCGTAGAGACCCAGTACTTC.

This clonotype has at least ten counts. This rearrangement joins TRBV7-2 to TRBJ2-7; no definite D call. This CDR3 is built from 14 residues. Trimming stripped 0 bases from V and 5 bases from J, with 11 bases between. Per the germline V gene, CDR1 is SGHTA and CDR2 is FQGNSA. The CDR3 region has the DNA TGTGCCAGCAGCTTAGCCCGGGTGAGAAACGAGCAGTACTTC. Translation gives CASSLARVRNEQYF.

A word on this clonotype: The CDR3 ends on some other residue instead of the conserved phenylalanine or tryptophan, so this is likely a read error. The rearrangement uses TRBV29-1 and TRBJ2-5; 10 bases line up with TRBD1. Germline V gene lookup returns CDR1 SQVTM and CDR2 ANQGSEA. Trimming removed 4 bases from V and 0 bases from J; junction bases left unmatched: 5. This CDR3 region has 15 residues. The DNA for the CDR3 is TGCAGCGTTGGAGGACAGGGGGGGCACCAAGAGACCCAGTACTCC. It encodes CSVGGQGGHQETQYS.

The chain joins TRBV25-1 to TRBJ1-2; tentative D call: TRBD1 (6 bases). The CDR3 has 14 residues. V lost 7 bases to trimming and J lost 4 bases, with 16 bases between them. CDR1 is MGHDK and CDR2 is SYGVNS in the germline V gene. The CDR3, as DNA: TGTGCCAGCACCCCGGGACATTCGATCTATGGCTACACCTTC. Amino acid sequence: CASTPGHSIYGYTF.

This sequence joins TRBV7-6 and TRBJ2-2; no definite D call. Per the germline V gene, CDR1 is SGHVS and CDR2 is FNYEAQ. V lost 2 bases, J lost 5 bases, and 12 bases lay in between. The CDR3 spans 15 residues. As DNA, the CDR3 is TGTGCCAGCAGCTTAACTCCTACTGGTACCGGGGAGCTGTTTTTT. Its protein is CASSLTPTGTGELFF.

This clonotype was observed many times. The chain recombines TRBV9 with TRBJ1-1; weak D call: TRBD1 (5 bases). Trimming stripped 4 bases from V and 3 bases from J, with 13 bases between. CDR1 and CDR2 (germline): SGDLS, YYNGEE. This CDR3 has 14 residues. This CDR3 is CASSTWGTDTEAFF. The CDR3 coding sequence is TGTGCCAGCAGCACCTGGGGGACGGACACTGAAGCTTTCTTT.

CDR3 loop: CASSSGQGDRPQHF. DNA of the CDR3: TGTGCCAGCAGTTCGGGACAGGGGGATCGGCCCCAGCATTTT. This sequence joins TRBV2 and TRBJ1-5; 11 bases match TRBD1. Per the germline V gene, CDR1 is SNHLY and CDR2 is FYNNEI. V shed 5 bases, J shed 9 bases, and the junction held 6 bases outside the gene matches. This CDR3 is built from 14 residues.

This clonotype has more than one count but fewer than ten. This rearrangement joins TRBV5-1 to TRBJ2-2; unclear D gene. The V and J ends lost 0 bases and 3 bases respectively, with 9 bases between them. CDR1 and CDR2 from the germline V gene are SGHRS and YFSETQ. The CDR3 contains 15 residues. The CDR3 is CASSLGTLDTGELFF. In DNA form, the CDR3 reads TGCGCCAGCAGCTTGGGTACCTTAGACACCGGGGAGCTGTTTTTT.

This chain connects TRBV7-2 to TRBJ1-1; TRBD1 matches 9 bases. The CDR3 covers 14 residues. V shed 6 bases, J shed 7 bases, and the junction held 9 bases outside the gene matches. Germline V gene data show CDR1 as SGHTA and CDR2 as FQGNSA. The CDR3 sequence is CASSPGQGYNEAFF. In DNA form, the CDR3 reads TGTGCCAGCAGTCCGGGACAGGGTTACAATGAAGCTTTCTTT.

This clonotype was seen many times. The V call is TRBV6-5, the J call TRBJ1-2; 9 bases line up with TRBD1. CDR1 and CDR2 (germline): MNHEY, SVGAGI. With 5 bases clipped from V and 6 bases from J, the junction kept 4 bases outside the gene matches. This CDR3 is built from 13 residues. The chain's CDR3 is CASSGQGLNGYTF. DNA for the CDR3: TGTGCCAGCAGTGGACAGGGGCTGAATGGCTACACCTTC.

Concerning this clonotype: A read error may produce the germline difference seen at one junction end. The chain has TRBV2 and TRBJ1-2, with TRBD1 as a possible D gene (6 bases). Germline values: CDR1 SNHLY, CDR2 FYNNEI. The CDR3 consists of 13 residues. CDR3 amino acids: CASSLQGNYGYAF. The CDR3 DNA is TGCGCCAGCAGTCTACAGGGCAACTATGGCTACGCCTTC. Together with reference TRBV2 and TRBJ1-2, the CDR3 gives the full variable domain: EPEVTQTPSHQVTQMGQEVILRCVPISNHLYFYWYRQILGQKVEFLVSFYNNEISEKSEIFDDQFSVERPDGSNFTLKIRSTKLEDSAMYFCASSLQGNYGYAFGSGTRLTVV.

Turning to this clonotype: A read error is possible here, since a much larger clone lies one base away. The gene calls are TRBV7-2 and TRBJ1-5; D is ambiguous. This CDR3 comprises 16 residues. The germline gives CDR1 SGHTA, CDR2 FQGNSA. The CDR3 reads CASSLGRGLGNRPQHF. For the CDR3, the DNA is TGTGCCAGCAGCTTAGGTCGGGGTTTAGGCAATCGGCCCCAGCATTTT.